This passage covers 5 T cell receptor beta chains from one sample sequenced in a study of blood T cell repertoires in COVID-19. Sequencing used immunoSEQ multiplex PCR; TCRdb keeps in-frame clones, though not all of them. The sample has approximately 100,000 clones, roughly 92% seen once. The sequenced sample consisted of peripheral blood. All receptors come from a man in his sixties with acute or convalescent COVID-19.

The V and J genes are TRBV12-3 or TRBV12-4 and TRBJ1-2; 7 positions match TRBD1. Losses at the gene ends were 5 bases for V and 6 bases for J; bases not matched to a gene: 6. This CDR3 is built from 13 residues. DNA of the CDR3: TGTGCCAGCAGTCCGGACAGGCAGGATGGCTACACCTTC. Protein sequence: CASSPDRQDGYTF.

V usage is TRBV29-1 and J usage is TRBJ1-5; D is unresolved. The CDR3 is made up of 13 amino acids. Per the germline V gene, CDR1 is SQVTM and CDR2 is ANQGSEA. V lost 4 bases and J lost 1, with 8 bases in between. This chain's CDR3 is CSVGAGSNQPQHF. The CDR3 coding sequence is TGCAGCGTTGGCGCAGGAAGCAATCAGCCCCAGCATTTT.

V usage is TRBV10-3 and J usage is TRBJ1-2, with D perhaps TRBD1 (6 bases). The CDR3 has 13 amino acids. Germline values: CDR1 ENHRY, CDR2 SYGVKD. With 9 bases removed from V and 0 bases from J, the gap between germline ends came to 11 bases. In DNA form, the CDR3 reads TGTGCCATGTCGACAGGAGCTAACTATGGCTACACCTTC. This sequence encodes CAMSTGANYGYTF.

The V gene is TRBV7-8, the J gene TRBJ2-2; D perhaps matches TRBD1 (5 bases). Germline V gives CDR1 SGHVS, CDR2 FQNEAQ. This CDR3 spans 15 amino acids. Trimming removed 5 bases at V and 3 bases at J, with 13 bases between. In DNA form, the CDR3 reads TGTGCCAGCAGCCCACAGGCGCTTCACACCGGGGAGCTGTTTTTT. It is translated as CASSPQALHTGELFF.

In DNA, the CDR3 is TGCGCCAGCAGCTTGGTTGGGATTCGCGGGAGCTATGGCTACACCTTC. Translating gives CASSLVGIRGSYGYTF. The chain is built from TRBV5-1 and TRBJ1-2; D uncertain. From germline, CDR1 is SGHRS and CDR2 YFSETQ. The CDR3 loop spans 16 amino acids. V lost 0 bases to trimming and J lost 4 bases, with 16 bases between them.